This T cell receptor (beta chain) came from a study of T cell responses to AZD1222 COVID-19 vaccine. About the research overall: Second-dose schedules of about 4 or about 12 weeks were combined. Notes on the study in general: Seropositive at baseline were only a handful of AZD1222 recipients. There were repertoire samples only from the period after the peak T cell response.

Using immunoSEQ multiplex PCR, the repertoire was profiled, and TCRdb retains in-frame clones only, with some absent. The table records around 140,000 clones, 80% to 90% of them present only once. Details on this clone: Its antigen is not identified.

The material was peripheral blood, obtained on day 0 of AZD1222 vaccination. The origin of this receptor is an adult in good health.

The CDR3 here is CASSLFGGARGRGTEAFF. Written as DNA, the CDR3 is TGTGCCAGCAGTTTATTCGGAGGCGCGAGAGGGCGTGGCACTGAAGCTTTCTTT. This chain uses TRBV27 with TRBJ1-1; no reliable D call. The V gene lost 1 base and the J gene lost 4 bases, with 22 bases spanning the gap. Germline lookup yields CDR1 MNHEY and CDR2 SMNVEV (reference sequence). This CDR3 is 18 amino acids long.